The 13 T cell receptor beta chains listed next were all sequenced from one sample in a study of cytomegalovirus exposure and HLA in healthy donors. In the PCR, 60 Vbeta and 13 Jbeta primers were used. Data came from immunoSEQ multiplex PCR; TCRdb stores just in-frame clones and leaves some out. The table includes approximately 91,000 clones, approximately 69% detected once. Sequencing was carried out using PBMCs. The receptors come from a female donor in good health and CMV-seronegative.

This clone occurred a few times. The chain is built from TRBV21-1 and TRBJ2-1; no DNA check was done on the table's D call, TRBD2. TRBV21-1 is marked as a pseudogene. The CDR3 spans 22 residues. This CDR3 is CASSKRKRYWLAGATSYNEQFF. CDR3 in DNA: TGTGCCAGCAGCAAACGGAAAAGGTACTGGCTAGCGGGGGCCACCTCCTACAATGAGCAGTTCTTC.

This clone was seen a few times. The J gene is TRBJ2-5, the V gene TRBV4-3, with TRBD2 matching over 11 bases. Germline V lookup: CDR1 LGHNA, CDR2 YSLEER. The CDR3 covers 16 residues. After removal of 1 base from V and 2 bases from J, the junction contained 3 bases not matched to a gene. CDR3 bases: TGCGCCAGCAGCCAAGGGTTAGCGGGGGGGCAAGAGACCCAGTACTTC. This sequence encodes CASSQGLAGGQETQYF.

This clone was counted only a few times. The chain uses TRBV4-3 and TRBJ1-2, with a weak D call TRBD1 (6 bases). Germline CDR1 reads LGHNA; CDR2 reads YSLEER. The CDR3 is 12 residues long. Trimming left V 5 bases short and J 5 bases short, with 9 bases between. CDR3 in DNA: TGCGCCAGCAGCAGGGGGAATTATGGCTACACCTTC. It encodes CASSRGNYGYTF.

This chain links TRBV6-5 with TRBJ1-2; TRBD1 aligns across 9 bases. This CDR3 has 15 residues. Germline V gene lookup returns CDR1 MNHEY and CDR2 SVGAGI. V shed 4 bases and J 3 bases; nucleotides not matched to a gene: 6. For the CDR3, the DNA is TGTGCCAGCAGTTTTACAGGGGGCTCGGACTATGGCTACACCTTC. It is translated as CASSFTGGSDYGYTF.

The gene calls are TRBV28 and TRBJ2-1; TRBD2 matches 8 bases. Germline trimming cut 3 bases from V and 5 bases from J; bases unmatched to any gene: 12. The CDR3 runs 17 residues. CDR1 MDHEN and CDR2 SYDVKM come from the germline V gene. This chain's CDR3 is CASSFSLRLASHNEQFF. Here the CDR3 DNA reads TGTGCCAGCAGTTTTTCGCTACGACTAGCGTCCCACAATGAGCAGTTCTTC.

This chain links TRBV2 with TRBJ2-3; TRBD2 might be the D (5 bases). The length of the CDR3 is 14 residues. From germline, CDR1 is SNHLY and CDR2 FYNNEI. Trimming cost V 6 bases and J 3 bases, with 13 bases left between them. The CDR3 region is CASRGSTGTDTQYF. The CDR3 DNA follows: TGTGCCAGCAGGGGGAGCACCGGGACAGATACGCAGTATTTT.

The chain joins TRBV7-9 to TRBJ2-5, with 8 bases aligning to TRBD2. The trim removed 3 bases at V and 3 bases at J, leaving 6 bases unmatched. Germline V CDR1 and CDR2: SEHNR, FQNEAQ (reference sequence). This CDR3 spans 15 amino acids. The CDR3 protein is CASSFPTSAKETQYF. The CDR3 DNA sequence: TGTGCCAGCAGCTTCCCGACTAGCGCAAAAGAGACCCAGTACTTC. Based on the CDR3 plus reference TRBV7-9 and TRBJ2-5, the full variable domain is DTGVSQNPRHKITKRGQNVTFRCDPISEHNRLYWYRQTLGQGPEFLTYFQNEAQLEKSRLLSDRFSAERPKGSFSTLEIQRTEQGDSAMYLCASSFPTSAKETQYFGPGTRLLVL.

With regard to this clone: One junction end does not reproduce the germline sequence, and a read error may be involved. The chain employs TRBV29-1 and TRBJ1-1; no firm D call. The germline V gene encodes CDR1 SQVTM and CDR2 ANQGSEA. This CDR3 contains 12 residues. This CDR3 reads CSVMAQNAEAFF. CDR3 bases: TGCAGCGTCATGGCTCAGAACGCTGAAGCTTTCTTT.

The rearrangement uses TRBV6-1 and TRBJ2-1; D might be TRBD1 (7 bases). Germline CDR1 reads MNHNS; CDR2 reads SASEGT. V was trimmed by 4 bases and J by 5 bases, leaving 15 bases between them. The CDR3 has 15 residues. CDR3 in amino acids: CASSGQGGVHNEQFF. CDR3 bases: TGTGCCAGCAGTGGCCAGGGGGGTGTACACAATGAGCAGTTCTTC.

This chain links TRBV25-1 with TRBJ1-2; 7 bases align to TRBD1. This CDR3 contains 14 residues. The J segment lost 4 bases and the V segment lost 4 bases, leaving 6 bases of the junction unmatched. Germline V CDR1 and CDR2: MGHDK, SYGVNS. CDR3: CASSAYGTAYGYTF. The CDR3 DNA sequence: TGTGCCAGCAGTGCATACGGGACAGCCTATGGCTACACCTTC.

This clone was detected only a few times. This chain joins TRBV7-2 and TRBJ1-4; 8 bases match TRBD1. V lost 4 bases to trimming and J lost 8 bases; unmatched junction nucleotides: 15. Germline CDR1 reads SGHTA; CDR2 reads FQGNSA. The CDR3 sequence is 17 residues long. The CDR3 reads CASSSLPIQGAGEKLFF. The CDR3, as DNA: TGTGCCAGCAGCTCCCTCCCTATCCAGGGGGCTGGGGAAAAACTGTTTTTT.

The gene calls are TRBV6-1 and TRBJ2-5, with D perhaps matching TRBD2 (6 bases). Germline assignment: CDR1 MNHNS and CDR2 SASEGT. The CDR3 has 14 residues. V lost 7 bases, J lost 1 base, and 13 bases lay in between. CDR3 nucleotides: TGTGCCAGCACCACATGGGGGGTCCAAGAGACCCAGTACTTC. Translation: CASTTWGVQETQYF.

The chain uses TRBV7-2 and TRBJ1-2; D possibly corresponds to TRBD1 (5 bases). Trimming took 2 bases from V and 7 from J, leaving 14 bases between them. This CDR3 has 14 amino acids. Germline loops: CDR1 SGHTA, CDR2 FQGNSA. This CDR3 reads CASSLSAGTGGYTF. DNA for the CDR3: TGTGCCAGCAGCTTAAGTGCGGGGACGGGTGGCTACACCTTC.